This T cell receptor beta chain was recorded in a study of spatial heterogeneity in lung cancer. Across the whole study: Beta-chain sequences were consistently detected more often than alpha-chain sequences.

TCRdb independently ran MiXCR on the 5' RACE reads; one entry per CDR3 protein. Of approximately 66,000 distinct CDR3 sequences listed, about 5.9% were seen once; the top ten hold roughly 14%. Time point noted: sample taken at primary tumor resection. Patients with untreated early-stage non-small cell lung cancer, numbering some 68, were the donors. With 5 bases clipped from V and 5 bases from J, the junction kept 3 bases outside the gene matches. The germline V gene has CDR1 MNHEY and CDR2 SVGAGI. The CDR3 is 14 amino acids. This clonotype was seen at least ten times. The material was PBMCs, obtained at surgery. This receptor was taken from a female donor with early-stage non-small cell lung cancer. The chain links TRBV6-5 to TRBJ2-2, with 9 nucleotides matching TRBD1. The CDR3 sequence is CASSRQGGTGELFF. The CDR3 DNA reads as TGTGCCAGCAGTCGACAGGGGGGAACCGGGGAGCTGTTTTTT.